A single sample is the source of the 18 T cell receptor beta chains below, sequenced in a study of blood T cells in healthy people across ages. Combining a sample-barcoded 5' primer with a J-beta primer mix, a second PCR ran for roughly 7 to 11 cycles. TCRdb reprocessed the 5' RACE reads via MiXCR and lists one record per CDR3 protein. The sample has approximately 760,000 distinct CDR3 sequences, around 25% seen once. This sample also belongs to another study, concerning T cells of mothers and their children.

Sequencing was performed on blood. The receptors shown here come from a boy younger than 18 in good health.

The chain links TRBV7-2 to TRBJ1-2; D unclear. Trimming shortened V by 5 bases and J by 8 bases, and 15 bases separated the two germline ends. The CDR3 has 13 amino acids. Germline assignment: CDR1 SGHTA and CDR2 FQGNSA. As DNA, the CDR3 is TGTGCCAGCAGCCCCAAGGGAGGCCAGGGCTACACCTTC. As protein: CASSPKGGQGYTF.

The gene calls are TRBV12-3 or TRBV12-4 and TRBJ2-5; D possibly corresponds to TRBD1 (6 bases). This CDR3 is built from 15 residues. Trimming removed 6 bases from V and 4 bases from J, with 18 bases in between. The CDR3 DNA follows: TGTGCCAGCAGCTTCCCCTCCCCAGGGGCAGAGACCCAGTACTTC. Encoded protein: CASSFPSPGAETQYF.

This clonotype was detected a few times. The gene calls are TRBV3-1 and TRBJ1-1; possible D gene TRBD1, 5 bases. Germline CDR1 LGHDT, CDR2 YNNKEL (reference sequence). The CDR3 has 14 residues. V shed 2 bases and J shed 2 bases, with 9 bases lying between them. CDR3 loop: CASSQRTGNTEAFF. DNA for the CDR3: TGTGCCAGCAGCCAACGAACAGGTAACACTGAAGCTTTCTTT. Combining the CDR3 with reference TRBV3-1 and TRBJ1-1 gives the whole variable domain DTAVSQTPKYLVTQMGNDKSIKCEQNLGHDTMYWYKQDSKKFLKIMFSYNNKELIINETVPNRFSPKSPDKAHLNLHINSLELGDSAVYFCASSQRTGNTEAFFGQGTRLTVV.

This clonotype was detected a few times. The J gene is TRBJ2-5, the V gene TRBV7-2; 7 positions match TRBD1. Trimming took 4 bases from V and 5 from J; bases not matched to a gene: 10. CDR1 is SGHTA and CDR2 is FQGNSA in the germline V gene. The CDR3 totals 15 residues. The CDR3 region has the DNA TGTGCCAGCAGCTCGACAGGGATGGCAGGGGAGACCCAGTACTTC. Its translation is CASSSTGMAGETQYF. Combining the CDR3 with reference TRBV7-2 and TRBJ2-5 gives the whole variable domain GAGVSQSPSNKVTEKGKDVELRCDPISGHTALYWYRQSLGQGLEFLIYFQGNSAPDKSGLPSDRFSAERTGGSVSTLTIQRTQQEDSAVYLCASSSTGMAGETQYFGPGTRLLVL.

The chain links TRBV7-2 to TRBJ2-5; D assignment may be TRBD1 or TRBD2 (6 bases each). Between the trimmed V and J ends, which lost 6 bases and 7 bases, there was a span of 18 bases. Germline V gene sequence: CDR1 SGHTA, CDR2 FQGNSA. CDR3 size: 14 residues. CDR3 loop: CASSIQGLGGTQYF. Written as DNA, the CDR3 is TGTGCCAGCAGTATACAGGGACTCGGGGGGACCCAGTACTTC.

On this clonotype itself: Relative to the germline gene, one junction end is altered; a read error may explain this. V usage is TRBV19 and J usage is TRBJ1-3; D gene ambiguous. This CDR3 comprises 15 residues. Germline V gene data show CDR1 as LNHDA and CDR2 as SQIVND (reference sequence). As DNA, the CDR3 is TGTGCCAGTAGTATAAAGGGAACGTCTGGAAGCACCATATATTTT. Its translation is CASSIKGTSGSTIYF.

This clonotype was seen more than once but under ten times. J is TRBJ2-7 and V is TRBV7-8; D is possibly TRBD1 (5 bases). The DNA matches TRBJ2-1 better at its end, which makes the J call doubtful. The CDR3 has 13 amino acids. Germline CDR1 is SGHVS and CDR2 is FQNEAQ. CDR3 DNA: TGTGCCAGCAGTAGCAGCCTTGGGGCTGAGCAGTTCTTC. This sequence encodes CASSSSLGAEQFF.

The rearrangement joins TRBV6-2 or TRBV6-3 to TRBJ2-5, with 7 bases identical to TRBD2. The V gene's germline CDR1 is MNHEY and CDR2 SVGEGT. V was clipped by 8 bases and J by 1 base; unmatched bases: 7. The CDR3 totals 14 residues. The CDR3 nucleotides are TGTGCCAGCGGTAGGGGAGGGGTCCAAGAGACCCAGTACTTC. Amino acid sequence: CASGRGGVQETQYF.

The V and J genes are TRBV9 and TRBJ2-5; possible D gene TRBD2, 6 bases. The length of the CDR3 is 14 residues. The germline V gene encodes CDR1 SGDLS and CDR2 YYNGEE. V lost 0 bases to trimming and J lost 1 base, with 7 bases between them. The CDR3 reads CASSVVGGQETQYF. The CDR3 nucleotides read TGTGCCAGCAGCGTAGTCGGGGGCCAAGAGACCCAGTACTTC. The full variable domain, completed using reference TRBV9 and TRBJ2-5, is DSGVTQTPKHLITATGQRVTLRCSPRSGDLSVYWYQQSLDQGLQFLIQYYNGEERAKGNILERFSAQQFPDLHSELNLSSLELGDSALYFCASSVVGGQETQYFGPGTRLLVL.

This clonotype was seen a handful of times. V is TRBV7-9 and J is TRBJ2-5, with a weak D call TRBD2 (6 bases). The CDR3 runs 14 residues. Looked up from germline, CDR1 is SEHNR and CDR2 is FQNEAQ (reference sequence). Trimming removed 4 bases from V and 5 bases from J, with 14 bases in between. The CDR3 DNA follows: TGTGCCAGCAGCTCCGGCGGGACCGTGGAGACCCAGTACTTC. It translates to CASSSGGTVETQYF.

This clonotype was seen a few times. The chain links TRBV25-1 to TRBJ1-1, with D unresolved. V shed 4 bases and J shed 1 base, with 10 bases lying between them. This CDR3 region has 14 residues. Germline CDR1 reads MGHDK; CDR2 reads SYGVNS. CDR3 nucleotides: TGTGCCAGCAGTGTTGGGTGGGGGAACACTGAAGCTTTCTTT. This encodes CASSVGWGNTEAFF.

This clonotype was observed a few times. This chain connects TRBV12-3 or TRBV12-4 to TRBJ1-2, with 8 bases fitting TRBD1. The V gene end was trimmed by 4 bases and the J gene end by 8 bases; junction bases not matched to a gene: 6. The CDR3 is 13 amino acids. CDR3 residues: CASSSQGAWGYTF. The CDR3 DNA reads TGTGCCAGCAGTTCCCAGGGGGCCTGGGGCTACACCTTC.

This clonotype was seen a handful of times. The chain has TRBV11-1 and TRBJ2-3; TRBD1 agrees at 7 bases. J was trimmed by 3 bases and V by 1 base; bases with no gene match: 4. Germline V gene lookup returns CDR1 SGHAT and CDR2 FQDESV (reference sequence). The CDR3 is 15 residues long. CDR3 sequence: CASSLEGGGTDTQYF. CDR3 nucleotide sequence: TGTGCCAGCAGCTTAGAAGGGGGCGGGACAGATACGCAGTATTTT.

This clonotype has only a few counts. The chain uses TRBV12-3 or TRBV12-4 and TRBJ2-6; D might be TRBD1 or TRBD2, each matching 5 bases. The ends were cut back, 0 bases at V and 8 bases at J, with 14 bases in the middle. This CDR3 has 16 residues. The CDR3 DNA follows: TGTGCCAGCAGTTTAGCCGAGGGGATTAGGTCCAACGTCCTGACTTTC. This translates into CASSLAEGIRSNVLTF.

The J gene is TRBJ1-5, the V gene TRBV12-3 or TRBV12-4; D is unclear. The CDR3 is 12 residues long. Deletions cut 7 bases from V and 5 bases from J, with 9 bases between. CDR3 sequence reads: CASTLVDQPQHF. In DNA, the CDR3 is TGTGCCAGCACCCTTGTGGATCAGCCCCAGCATTTT.

The gene calls are TRBV7-2 and TRBJ2-5; 9 nucleotides agree with TRBD2. The length of the CDR3 is 16 residues. Germline CDR1 SGHTA, CDR2 FQGNSA. The J segment lost 2 bases and the V segment lost 5 bases, leaving 9 bases of the junction unmatched. CDR3 nucleotide sequence: TGTGCCAGCAGCAAAATAAGTAGCGGGAGTCAAGAGACCCAGTACTTC. Residues: CASSKISSGSQETQYF. The variable domain in full, completed from reference TRBV7-2 and TRBJ2-5, reads GAGVSQSPSNKVTEKGKDVELRCDPISGHTALYWYRQSLGQGLEFLIYFQGNSAPDKSGLPSDRFSAERTGGSVSTLTIQRTQQEDSAVYLCASSKISSGSQETQYFGPGTRLLVL.

The chain employs TRBV13 and TRBJ2-5, with D perhaps TRBD1 (6 bases). V was pared by 4 bases and J by 5 bases, with 11 bases between. CDR1 and CDR2 from the germline V gene are PRHDT and FYEKMQ (reference sequence). This CDR3 is built from 13 residues. DNA for the CDR3: TGTGCCAGCAGCTCCAGGGGTGCGGAGACCCAGTACTTC. Translated: CASSSRGAETQYF.

This clonotype has a handful of counts. The chain combines TRBV9 with TRBJ2-6; D remains ambiguous. Germline V gene sequence: CDR1 SGDLS, CDR2 YYNGEE. V lost 3 bases and J 1 base, leaving 20 bases between the germline ends. This CDR3 contains 19 residues. For the CDR3, the DNA is TGTGCCAGCAGCGCGTACGTAAGCGTAAGGCCGTCTGGGGCCAACGTCCTGACTTTC. Protein sequence: CASSAYVSVRPSGANVLTF. The full variable domain, with the rest looked up from reference TRBV9 and TRBJ2-6, is DSGVTQTPKHLITATGQRVTLRCSPRSGDLSVYWYQQSLDQGLQFLIQYYNGEERAKGNILERFSAQQFPDLHSELNLSSLELGDSALYFCASSAYVSVRPSGANVLTFGAGSRLTVL.